This TCR beta chain was recorded in a study of blood T cell repertoires in COVID-19. About the study: The cDNA or gDNA used as material had been derived from T cells, B-cell-depleted T cells, or PBMCs.

The germline gives CDR1 SNHLY, CDR2 FYNNEI. The CDR3 covers 15 residues. The ends lost 10 bases at V and 6 bases at J; junction bases unmatched: 11. Authors' processing steps: Amplification of reference gene primers provided the estimated nucleated cell counts. Here immunoSEQ multiplex PCR was the method, and the copy in TCRdb shows in-frame clones only, minus some. That table is the source of V, J and clone size, and D and trimming were worked out from the DNA. The sample lists around 150,000 clones; approximately 84% were seen once. The source is a man between 65 and 80 years old with acute or convalescent COVID-19. Material for sequencing was peripheral blood. V usage is TRBV2 and J usage is TRBJ1-4, with 10 nucleotides matching TRBD1. DNA of the CDR3: TGTGCCACATACCGGCGTGGACAGGGGGATGAAAAACTGTTTTTT. Translating it yields CATYRRGQGDEKLFF.